These 26 T cell receptor beta chains share one sample of origin, sequenced in a study of blood T cell repertoires in COVID-19. Using immunoSEQ multiplex PCR, the repertoire was profiled, and TCRdb retains in-frame clones only, with some absent. The sample lists about 72,000 clones, around 80% seen once, with around 20% in the top ten. Material: peripheral blood. Every receptor here comes from a human donor in a cohort sampled during active COVID-19.

The gene calls are TRBV5-4 and TRBJ1-6, with TRBD1 matching 7 bases. CDR1 and CDR2 (germline): SGHNT, YYREEE (reference sequence). CDR3 length equals 14 residues. Losses at the gene ends were 5 bases for V and 10 bases for J; bases not matched to a gene: 9. CDR3 in amino acids: CASRAQGQKSPLHF. The CDR3 bases are TGTGCCAGCAGAGCACAGGGGCAAAAGTCACCCCTCCACTTT.

The chain employs TRBV11-2 and TRBJ1-2, with 10 bases aligning to TRBD1. Per germline, CDR1 SGHAT and CDR2 FQNNGV. Trimming cost V 4 bases and J 4 bases; bases outside gene matches: 6. This CDR3 region has 15 residues. The CDR3 spells CASSSLRDRGYGYTF. CDR3 in DNA: TGTGCCAGCAGCTCCCTCCGGGACAGGGGCTATGGCTACACCTTC.

The J gene is TRBJ2-7, the V gene TRBV19; 8 bases align to TRBD1. V was pared by 3 bases and J by 6 bases, with 7 bases of the junction left unmatched. The germline gives CDR1 LNHDA, CDR2 SQIVND (reference sequence). CDR3 size: 14 residues. The CDR3 is CASSIGAGGSEQYF. The CDR3 DNA reads TGTGCCAGTAGTATCGGGGCAGGGGGCTCCGAGCAGTACTTC.

The rearrangement links TRBV5-4 to TRBJ1-5; D is unresolved. The germline CDR1 and CDR2 sequences are SGHNT and YYREEE (reference sequence). The CDR3 runs 13 residues. V lost 2 bases and J lost 2, with 5 bases in between. CDR3 DNA sequence: TGTGCCAGCAGCTTAGAGCGCAATCAGCCCCAGCATTTT. Residues: CASSLERNQPQHF.

In this sample, this clone turned up once. The V gene is TRBV10-1, the J gene TRBJ1-5; TRBD1 matches at 9 bases. From germline, CDR1 is WNHNN and CDR2 SYGVQD (reference sequence). The CDR3 runs 15 residues. The CDR3 nucleotides read TGCGCTAAGACTACCGGGACAGGGACTCATCAGCCCCAGCATTTT. Protein product: CAKTTGTGTHQPQHF.

The chain uses TRBV7-2 and TRBJ2-7; D perhaps matches TRBD2 (6 bases). The germline gives CDR1 SGHTA, CDR2 FQGNSA. The CDR3 extends over 14 amino acids. V lost 5 bases, J lost 6 bases, and 17 bases lay in between. This CDR3 reads CASSPPGLPVEQYF. CDR3 nucleotides: TGTGCCAGCAGCCCCCCAGGACTACCCGTCGAGCAGTACTTC.

The rearrangement links TRBV20-1 to TRBJ1-4, with TRBD1 as a possible D gene (6 bases). CDR3 length: 13 amino acids. V was clipped by 3 bases and J by 11 bases, with 16 bases between them. CDR1 is DFQATT and CDR2 is SNEGSKA in the germline V gene (reference sequence). CDR3 protein: CSASREGGTKLFF. The CDR3 DNA follows: TGCAGTGCTAGTCGGGAGGGGGGGACCAAACTGTTTTTT.

In its sample, this clone was seen a few times. The V and J genes are TRBV4-2 and TRBJ2-1; 10 positions agree with TRBD2. The germline CDR1 and CDR2 sequences are LGHNA and YNFKEQ. The CDR3 totals 16 residues. The J segment lost 4 bases and the V segment lost 4 bases, leaving 7 bases of the junction unmatched. In nucleotides, the CDR3 is TGTGCCAGCAGCCTCACCACTAGCGGGGAGTACAATGAGCAGTTCTTC. Amino acid sequence: CASSLTTSGEYNEQFF.

Concerning this clone itself: Other DNA sequences in this sample translate to the same CDR3. The chain recombines TRBV18 with TRBJ2-7, with 7 nucleotides matching TRBD1. CDR3 length equals 13 residues. The V segment lost 3 bases and the J segment 3 bases; nucleotides outside the gene matches: 2. CDR1 and CDR2 from the germline V gene are KGHSH and LQKENI. The CDR3 loop reads CASSPGQNYEQYF. CDR3 nucleotides: TGTGCCAGCTCACCGGGACAGAACTACGAGCAGTACTTC.

The V gene is TRBV7-8, the J gene TRBJ2-7; 9 positions agree with TRBD2. Unmatched junction bases numbered 3, after V lost 1 base and J lost 2 bases. Germline CDR1 and CDR2: SGHVS and FQNEAQ. The CDR3 totals 15 residues. The CDR3 protein is CASSLGRGGPYEQYF. CDR3 bases: TGTGCCAGCAGCTTAGGGCGGGGGGGTCCCTACGAGCAGTACTTC.

This clone was seen a handful of times. V is TRBV5-1 and J is TRBJ1-1; weak D call: TRBD1 (6 bases). CDR3 length: 14 amino acids. Germline V lookup: CDR1 SGHRS, CDR2 YFSETQ. V gave up 5 bases and J gave up 5 bases, with 16 bases separating them. The CDR3 loop is CASRWGQGGTEAFF. The DNA of the CDR3 is TGCGCCAGCAGGTGGGGACAAGGAGGTACTGAAGCTTTCTTT.

V usage is TRBV5-1 and J usage is TRBJ2-7; possibly TRBD1 for D (6 bases). The CDR3 length is 15 residues. Germline lookup yields CDR1 SGHRS and CDR2 YFSETQ. V was clipped by 4 bases and J by 2 bases, with 16 bases between them. The DNA for the CDR3 is TGCGCCAGCAGCCCGCAATCCGGACAGACCTACGAGCAGTACTTC. Its protein product is CASSPQSGQTYEQYF.

A remark on this clone: The same CDR3 can be traced to other DNA sequences in this sample. The V call is TRBV2, the J call TRBJ1-1, with D perhaps matching TRBD1 (5 bases). V was clipped by 3 bases and J by 1 base, with 6 bases between them. The CDR3 covers 13 residues. Germline CDR1 is SNHLY and CDR2 is FYNNEI. CDR3 sequence reads: CASSDQGNTEAFF. CDR3 coding DNA: TGTGCCAGCAGTGATCAGGGGAACACTGAAGCTTTCTTT.

This clone has only one observation. The gene calls are TRBV6-1 and TRBJ1-2; D gene unclear. This CDR3 has 13 amino acids. Trimming removed 2 bases at V and 3 bases at J, with 7 bases between. Germline assignment: CDR1 MNHNS and CDR2 SASEGT. The CDR3 DNA sequence: TGTGCCAGCAGTGAACAGTCACACTATGGCTACACCTTC. This gives the protein CASSEQSHYGYTF.

The chain employs TRBV15 and TRBJ2-7, with 7 bases aligning to TRBD1. The CDR3 is 14 amino acids. The ends lost 4 bases at V and 2 bases at J; junction bases unmatched: 5. Germline V gives CDR1 LNHNV, CDR2 YYDKDF (reference sequence). CDR3 amino acids: CATSIRDSPYEQYF. DNA of the CDR3: TGTGCCACCAGCATCCGGGACAGTCCCTACGAGCAGTACTTC.

The chain is built from TRBV9 and TRBJ1-1, with a tentative D call TRBD1 (5 bases). Germline CDR1 SGDLS, CDR2 YYNGEE. V dropped 1 base and J dropped 2 bases, with 6 bases sitting between them. There are 13 residues in the CDR3. This CDR3 reads CASSVRTNTEAFF. CDR3 DNA sequence: TGTGCCAGCAGCGTACGGACAAACACTGAAGCTTTCTTT.

This chain's CDR3 is CASSLGLAGNEQFF. The CDR3 DNA sequence: TGCGCCAGCAGCTTGGGACTAGCTGGAAATGAGCAGTTCTTC. The V call is TRBV5-1, the J call TRBJ2-1; 7 bases are a match to TRBD2. CDR1 is SGHRS, CDR2 YFSETQ, per germline. The CDR3 totals 14 residues. The J segment lost 7 bases and the V segment lost 0 bases, leaving 4 bases of the junction unmatched.

This chain joins TRBV5-6 and TRBJ2-1; D is unresolved. The length of the CDR3 is 13 residues. The germline V gene encodes CDR1 SGHDT and CDR2 YYEEEE. Trimming left V 0 bases short and J 7 bases short, with 8 bases between. The DNA for the CDR3 is TGTGCCAGCAGCTTGGTAGCTCCAAATGAGCAGTTCTTC. Translating gives CASSLVAPNEQFF.

The chain employs TRBV9 and TRBJ2-3; 10 positions match TRBD2. The trim removed 0 bases at V and 3 bases at J, leaving 7 bases unmatched. The germline V gene has CDR1 SGDLS and CDR2 YYNGEE. This CDR3 region has 17 residues. CDR3 nucleotides: TGTGCCAGCAGCGTAGAGAAGCGGGGGGGTTCGACAGATACGCAGTATTTT. Amino acids: CASSVEKRGGSTDTQYF.

The chain combines TRBV2 with TRBJ1-6; D possibly corresponds to TRBD1 (6 bases). CDR3 length: 14 amino acids. Germline V CDR1 and CDR2: SNHLY, FYNNEI. V was clipped by 10 bases and J by 8 bases, with 18 bases between them. CDR3 in DNA: TGTGCCACATTACGACAGGCCGGCCATTCACCCCTCCACTTT. Its protein product is CATLRQAGHSPLHF.

The chain recombines TRBV6-5 with TRBJ1-2; no clear D. Germline V gene data show CDR1 as MNHEY and CDR2 as SVGAGI. Trimming cost V 4 bases and J 7 bases, with 19 bases left between them. The CDR3 sequence is 15 residues long. CDR3 DNA sequence: TGTGCCAGCAGTTCGCTCGAGGCGGGAGTCGGTGGCTACACCTTC. The encoded protein is CASSSLEAGVGGYTF.

The rearrangement joins TRBV20-1 to TRBJ1-1, with D perhaps matching TRBD1 (6 bases). The CDR3 extends over 11 amino acids. From germline, CDR1 is DFQATT and CDR2 SNEGSKA (reference sequence). Trimming took off 6 bases at V and 5 bases at J, with 10 bases between the two ends. The CDR3 is CSAQQGTEAFF. The CDR3 DNA reads TGCAGTGCCCAACAGGGAACTGAAGCTTTCTTT.

The V call is TRBV6-4, the J call TRBJ2-3; tentatively, D is TRBD2 (5 bases). The ends were cut back, 0 bases at V and 2 bases at J, with 9 bases in the middle. This CDR3 contains 15 residues. CDR1 is MRHNA and CDR2 is SNTAGT in the germline V gene. CDR3 nucleotide sequence: TGTGCCAGCAGTGACTCTAGCGCCCCCACAGATACGCAGTATTTT. It translates to CASSDSSAPTDTQYF.

This clone was observed a few times. The J gene is TRBJ2-7, the V gene TRBV3-1 (or the pseudogene TRBV3-2); 8 bases map to TRBD1. J gave up 3 bases and V 3 bases, and 7 bases lay outside the gene matches. CDR3 length equals 15 residues. Germline-derived CDR1 and CDR2 are LGHDT and YNNKEL (reference sequence). The CDR3 DNA reads TGTGCCAGCAGCCAGTCCGGGACAGGCCACTACGAGCAGTACTTC. Its protein product is CASSQSGTGHYEQYF.

V usage is TRBV5-6 and J usage is TRBJ2-5; a possible D gene is TRBD2 (6 bases). The CDR3 length is 14 residues. Germline V gives CDR1 SGHDT, CDR2 YYEEEE. V was shortened by 1 base and J by 6 bases, with 13 bases between the two germline ends. CDR3 nucleotide sequence: TGTGCCAGCAGCTTGAGCGCAGGGAGGAAGACCCAGTACTTC. Protein product: CASSLSAGRKTQYF. The full variable domain, completed using reference TRBV5-6 and TRBJ2-5, is DAGVTQSPTHLIKTRGQQVTLRCSPKSGHDTVSWYQQALGQGPQFIFQYYEEEERQRGNFPDRFSGHQFPNYSSELNVNALLLGDSALYLCASSLSAGRKTQYFGPGTRLLVL.

The chain has TRBV30 and TRBJ1-2; possibly TRBD1 for D (5 bases). This CDR3 region has 14 residues. Germline V gene data show CDR1 as GTSNPN and CDR2 as SVGIG (reference sequence). Trimming removed 2 bases from V and 4 bases from J, with 14 bases in between. The CDR3 loop reads CAWSFGGTGYGYTF. CDR3 in DNA: TGTGCCTGGAGTTTTGGAGGGACCGGCTATGGCTACACCTTC. The full variable domain, in which reference TRBV30 and TRBJ1-2 provide the parts outside the CDR3, is SQTIHQWPATLVQPVGSPLSLECTVEGTSNPNLYWYRQAAGRGLQLLFYSVGIGQISSEVPQNLSASRPQDRQFILSSKKLLLSDSGFYLCAWSFGGTGYGYTFGSGTRLTVV.